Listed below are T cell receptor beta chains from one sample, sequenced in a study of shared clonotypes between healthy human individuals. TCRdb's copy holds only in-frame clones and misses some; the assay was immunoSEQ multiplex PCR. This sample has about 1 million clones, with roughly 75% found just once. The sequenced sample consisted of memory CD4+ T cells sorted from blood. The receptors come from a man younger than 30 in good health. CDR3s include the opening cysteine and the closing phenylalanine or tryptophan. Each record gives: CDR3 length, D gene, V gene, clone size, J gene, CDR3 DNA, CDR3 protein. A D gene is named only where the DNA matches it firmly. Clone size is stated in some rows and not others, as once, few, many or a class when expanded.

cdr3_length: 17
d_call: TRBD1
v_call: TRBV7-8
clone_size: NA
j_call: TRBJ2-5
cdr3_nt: TGTGCCAGCAGCTCAATAACCCCGACAGGGCTCCGGGAGACCCAGTACTTC
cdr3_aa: CASSSITPTGLRETQYF

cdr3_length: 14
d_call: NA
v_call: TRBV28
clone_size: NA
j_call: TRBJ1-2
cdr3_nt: TGTGCCAGCAGTTTCCTCGGCGCTAACTATGGCTACACCTTC
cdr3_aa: CASSFLGANYGYTF

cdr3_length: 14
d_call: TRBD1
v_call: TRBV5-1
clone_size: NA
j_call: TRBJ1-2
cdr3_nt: TGCGCCAGCAGCGACCAGGGGGCAAACTATGGCTACACCTTC
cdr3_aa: CASSDQGANYGYTF

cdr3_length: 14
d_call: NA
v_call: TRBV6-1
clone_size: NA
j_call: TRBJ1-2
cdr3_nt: TGTGCCAGCAGTGGGGGGGGCCTTAACTATGGCTACACCTTC
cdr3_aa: CASSGGGLNYGYTF

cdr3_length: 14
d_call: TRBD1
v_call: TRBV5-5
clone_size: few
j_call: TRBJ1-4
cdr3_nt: TGTGCCAGCAGCACCCCCGACAGGGACGAAAAACTGTTTTTT
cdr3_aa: CASSTPDRDEKLFF

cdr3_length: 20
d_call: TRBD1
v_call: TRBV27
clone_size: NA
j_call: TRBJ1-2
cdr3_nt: TGTGCCAGCAGTTTATTCAAGGGTCGAGGCGGGACAGGGGAAGGCTATGGCTACACCTTC
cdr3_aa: CASSLFKGRGGTGEGYGYTF

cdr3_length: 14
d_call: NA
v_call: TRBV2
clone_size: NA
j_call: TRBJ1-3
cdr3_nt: TGTGCCAGCGCTCCACGGCCCTCTGGAAACACCATATATTTT
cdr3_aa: CASAPRPSGNTIYF

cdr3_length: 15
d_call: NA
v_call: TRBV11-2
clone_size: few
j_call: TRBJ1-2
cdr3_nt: TGTGCCAGCAGCTTAGGGGAAGCAGGAGGCTATGGCTACACCTTC
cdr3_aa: CASSLGEAGGYGYTF

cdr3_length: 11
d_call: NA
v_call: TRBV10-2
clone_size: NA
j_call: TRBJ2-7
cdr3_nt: TGCGCCAGCAGTGATTACCGCGAGCAGTACTTC
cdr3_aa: CASSDYREQYF

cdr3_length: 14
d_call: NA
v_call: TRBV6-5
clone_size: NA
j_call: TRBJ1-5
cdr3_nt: TGTGCCAGCAGTTCGGTACAGGGCAATCAGCCCCAGCATTTT
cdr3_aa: CASSSVQGNQPQHF

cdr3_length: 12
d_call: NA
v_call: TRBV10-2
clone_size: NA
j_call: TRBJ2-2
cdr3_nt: TGCGCCAGCGGAGTGGGGACCGGGGAGCTGTTTTTT
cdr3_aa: CASGVGTGELFF

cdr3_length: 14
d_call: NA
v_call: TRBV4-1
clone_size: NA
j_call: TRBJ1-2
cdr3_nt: TGCGCCAGCAGCCAAGATACGGTGGGTAGGGGCTACACCTTC
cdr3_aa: CASSQDTVGRGYTF

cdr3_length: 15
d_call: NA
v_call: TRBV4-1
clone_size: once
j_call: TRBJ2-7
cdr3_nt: TGCGCCAGCAGCCATCTAGGGCAAGGGAGTGGCGAGCAGTACTTC
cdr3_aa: CASSHLGQGSGEQYF

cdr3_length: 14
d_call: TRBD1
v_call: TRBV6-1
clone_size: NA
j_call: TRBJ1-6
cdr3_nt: TGTGCCAGCAGTGAAGGTGGACAGGGTGTTCCCCTCCACTTT
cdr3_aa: CASSEGGQGVPLHF

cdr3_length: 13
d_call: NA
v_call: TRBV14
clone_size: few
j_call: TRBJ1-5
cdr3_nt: TGTGCCAGCAGCCAAGACGTCGTATCCGCCCAGCATTTT
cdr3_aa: CASSQDVVSAQHF

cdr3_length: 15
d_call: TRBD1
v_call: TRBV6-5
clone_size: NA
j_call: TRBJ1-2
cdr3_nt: TGTGCCAGCAGTTTAGAACAGGGGCCTCGGTATGGCTACACCTTC
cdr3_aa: CASSLEQGPRYGYTF

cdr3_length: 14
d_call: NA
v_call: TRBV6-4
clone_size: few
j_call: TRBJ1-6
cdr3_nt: TGTGCCAGCAGTGAAGGCAGCTATAATTCACCCCTCCACTTT
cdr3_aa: CASSEGSYNSPLHF

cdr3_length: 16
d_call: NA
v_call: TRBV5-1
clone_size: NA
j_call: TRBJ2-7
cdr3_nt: TGCGCCAGCAGCTTGGGGACAGTGACGCAAACCTACGAGCAGTACTTC
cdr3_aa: CASSLGTVTQTYEQYF

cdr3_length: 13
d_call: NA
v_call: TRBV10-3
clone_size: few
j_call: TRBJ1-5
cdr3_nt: TGTGCCATCAGTGAGTCGAAAGGGCAGCCCCAGCATTTT
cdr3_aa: CAISESKGQPQHF

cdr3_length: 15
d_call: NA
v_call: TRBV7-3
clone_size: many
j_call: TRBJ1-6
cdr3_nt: TGTGCCAGCAGCTTATCGGGGTCCTATAATTCACCCCTCCACTTT
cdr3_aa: CASSLSGSYNSPLHF

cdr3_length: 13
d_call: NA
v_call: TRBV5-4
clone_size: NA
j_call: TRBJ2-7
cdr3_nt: TGTGCCAGCAGCTTGAAAGGTACCTACGAGCAGTACTTC
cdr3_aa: CASSLKGTYEQYF

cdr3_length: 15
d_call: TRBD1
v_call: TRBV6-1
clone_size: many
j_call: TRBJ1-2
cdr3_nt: TGTGCCAGCAGTGACGAGGACAGGGCGAAATATGGCTACACCTTC
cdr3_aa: CASSDEDRAKYGYTF

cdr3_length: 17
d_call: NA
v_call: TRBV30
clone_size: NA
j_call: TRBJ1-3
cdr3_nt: TGTGCCTGGAGCTCGGACGCCCGACCGGCCTCTGGAAACACCATATATTTT
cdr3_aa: CAWSSDARPASGNTIYF

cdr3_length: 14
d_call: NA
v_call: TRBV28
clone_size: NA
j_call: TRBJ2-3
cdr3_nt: TGTGCCAGCAGGGGGGCCAGGGCAACAGATACGCAGTATTTT
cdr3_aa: CASRGARATDTQYF

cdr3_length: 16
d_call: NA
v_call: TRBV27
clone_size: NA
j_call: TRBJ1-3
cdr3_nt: TGTGCCAGCGCTCGCGGAGGATCCATCTCTGGAAACACCATATATTTT
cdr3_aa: CASARGGSISGNTIYF

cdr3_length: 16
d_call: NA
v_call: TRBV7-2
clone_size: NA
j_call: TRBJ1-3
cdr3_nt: TGTGCCAGCAGCCTGCTTATATCGGGACTCGGAAACACCATATATTTT
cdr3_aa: CASSLLISGLGNTIYF

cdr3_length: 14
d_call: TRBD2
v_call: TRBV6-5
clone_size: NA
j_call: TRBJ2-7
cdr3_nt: TGTGCCAGCAGTCGTAGCGGGGGGGCAGGCGAGCAGTACTTC
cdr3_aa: CASSRSGGAGEQYF

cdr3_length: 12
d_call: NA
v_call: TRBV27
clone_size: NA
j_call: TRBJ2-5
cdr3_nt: TGTGCCAGCAGTTCCCCCGGAGAGACCCAGTACTTC
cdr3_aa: CASSSPGETQYF

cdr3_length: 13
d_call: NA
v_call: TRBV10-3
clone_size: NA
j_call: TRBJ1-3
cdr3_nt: TGTGCCATCAGTGGGGACATTGGAAACACCATATATTTT
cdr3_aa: CAISGDIGNTIYF

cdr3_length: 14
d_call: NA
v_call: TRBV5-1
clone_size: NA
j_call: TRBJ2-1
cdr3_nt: TGCGCCAGCAGCTTGGCCGCGGACACCCCGAGGAAGTTCTTC
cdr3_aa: CASSLAADTPRKFF

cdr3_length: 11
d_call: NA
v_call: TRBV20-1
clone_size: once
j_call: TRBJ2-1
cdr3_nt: TGCAGTGCTAGAGCCCAGGGGAAGCAGTTCTTC
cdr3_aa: CSARAQGKQFF

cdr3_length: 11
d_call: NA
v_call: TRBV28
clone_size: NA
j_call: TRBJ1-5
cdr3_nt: TGTGCCACTGGGGTAAATCAGCCCCAGCATTTT
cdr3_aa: CATGVNQPQHF

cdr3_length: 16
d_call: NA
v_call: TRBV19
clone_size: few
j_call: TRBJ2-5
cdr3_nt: TGTGCCAGTAGTATAGGGTCAGGGACGAGTGCAGAGACCCAGTACTTC
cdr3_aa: CASSIGSGTSAETQYF

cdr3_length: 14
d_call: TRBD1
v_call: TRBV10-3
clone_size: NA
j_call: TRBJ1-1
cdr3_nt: TGTGCCACCGGACCGGACAGGAGGGGTACTGAAGCTTTCTTT
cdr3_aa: CATGPDRRGTEAFF

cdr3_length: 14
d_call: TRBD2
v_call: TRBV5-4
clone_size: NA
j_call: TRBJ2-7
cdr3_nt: TGTGCCAGCAGCCCAGGACTAGCGGCCTACGAGCAGTACTTC
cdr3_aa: CASSPGLAAYEQYF

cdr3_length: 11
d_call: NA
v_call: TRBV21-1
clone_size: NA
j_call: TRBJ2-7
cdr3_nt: TGTGCCAGCAGCCCAAGGGGTTCGTCGTACTTC
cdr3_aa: CASSPRGSSYF

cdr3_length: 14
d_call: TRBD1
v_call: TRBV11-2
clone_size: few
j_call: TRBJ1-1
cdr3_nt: TGTGCCAGCCTAGACAGGGCCATGAACACTGAAGCTTTCTTT
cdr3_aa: CASLDRAMNTEAFF

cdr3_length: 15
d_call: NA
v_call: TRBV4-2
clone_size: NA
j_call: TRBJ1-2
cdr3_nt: TGTGCCAGCAGCCAAGTTCAGGGAATATCGAGTGGCTACACCTTC
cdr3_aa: CASSQVQGISSGYTF

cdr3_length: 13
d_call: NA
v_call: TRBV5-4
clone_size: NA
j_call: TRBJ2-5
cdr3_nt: TGTGCCAGCAGCTTGGAGGGTAGAGAGACCCAGTACTTC
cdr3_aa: CASSLEGRETQYF

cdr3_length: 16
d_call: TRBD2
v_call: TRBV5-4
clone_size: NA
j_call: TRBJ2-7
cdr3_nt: TGTGCCAGCAGCCAAGAAGGGACTAGCGGCATCTACGAGCAGTACTTC
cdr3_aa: CASSQEGTSGIYEQYF

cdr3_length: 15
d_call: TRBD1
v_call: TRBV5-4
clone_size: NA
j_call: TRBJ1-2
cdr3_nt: TGTGCCAGCAGCTGGGGGGCCGGGACAGGGGATGGCTACACCTTC
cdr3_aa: CASSWGAGTGDGYTF

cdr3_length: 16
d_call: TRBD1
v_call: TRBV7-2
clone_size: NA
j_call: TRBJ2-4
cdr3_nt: TGTGCCAGCAGCACGGGGACAGCTCTAGCCAAAAACATTCAGTACTTC
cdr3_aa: CASSTGTALAKNIQYF

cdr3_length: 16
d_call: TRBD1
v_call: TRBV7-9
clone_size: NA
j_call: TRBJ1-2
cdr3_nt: TGTGCCAGCAGCCCGATCCGGGACAGAGCGAACTATGGCTACACCTTC
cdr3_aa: CASSPIRDRANYGYTF

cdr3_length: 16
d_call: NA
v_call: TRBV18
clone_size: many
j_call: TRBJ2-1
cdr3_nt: TGTGCCAGCTCACCATTTTCTAGGGTCAAGAACAATGAGCAGTTCTTC
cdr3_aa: CASSPFSRVKNNEQFF

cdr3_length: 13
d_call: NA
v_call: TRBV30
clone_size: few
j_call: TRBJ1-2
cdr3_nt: TGTGCCTGGAGTGTTCGGGCGGACTATGGCTACACCTTC
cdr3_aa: CAWSVRADYGYTF

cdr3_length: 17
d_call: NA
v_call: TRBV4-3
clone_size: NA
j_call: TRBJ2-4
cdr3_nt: TGCGCCAGCAGCCAAGCTTATACGGTAGGGCCCAAAAACATTCAGTACTTC
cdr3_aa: CASSQAYTVGPKNIQYF

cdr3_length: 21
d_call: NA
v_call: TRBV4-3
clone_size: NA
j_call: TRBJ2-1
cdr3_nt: TGCGCCAGCAGCCAAGATACAAATCTATTCGGAGGGTTGAGCTCCTACAATGAGCAGTTCTTC
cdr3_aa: CASSQDTNLFGGLSSYNEQFF